This T cell receptor (beta chain) was identified in a study of cytomegalovirus exposure and HLA in healthy donors. Data came from immunoSEQ multiplex PCR; TCRdb stores just in-frame clones and leaves some out. Of 110,000 to 150,000 clones in the sample, approximately 90% were seen once. The trim removed 7 bases at V and 2 bases at J, leaving 7 bases unmatched. This CDR3 spans 15 amino acids. Germline V gene lookup returns CDR1 MNHEY and CDR2 SMNVEV (reference sequence). The chain links TRBV27 to TRBJ2-3, with 9 bases lining up with TRBD1. This TCR came from a woman aged 30 to 39 in good health and CMV-seropositive. Material for sequencing was PBMCs. The CDR3 DNA is TGTGCCAGCACCCTCGGACAGGGGATCACAGATACGCAGTATTTT. Protein: CASTLGQGITDTQYF.